This passage covers 32 T cell receptor beta chains from one sample sequenced in a study of T cells after yellow fever vaccination (dated by TCRdb to between 2017 and 2020). The treatment or condition label for this specimen denotes: live attenuated yellow fever vaccine strain. The library was built by means of 5' RACE. Data came from an Illumina HiSeq 2500. TCRdb reanalyzed the raw reads on its own, using fastp at Q25 for trimming and MiXCR for clone calling, and kept in-frame beta chains. Rows merge per CDR3 protein into single entries with the most common DNA and genes. The sample records roughly 170,000 distinct CDR3 sequences, approximately 6.2% of which are singletons. The biggest ten clones account for 2.9% of the sample. Here the sequenced sample was CD4+ T cells sorted from PBMCs, taken on the day of the first yellow fever vaccination. The receptor source for this set is a man between 18 and 29 years old who received the YFV17D yellow fever vaccine.

This clonotype appeared many times. The V call is TRBV3-1, the J call TRBJ2-3; 11 bases line up with TRBD2. The V and J ends lost 2 bases and 5 bases, in that order; junction bases with no gene match: 6. The length of the CDR3 is 16 residues. Germline CDR1 reads LGHDT; CDR2 reads YNNKEL (reference sequence). The CDR3 is CASSQPGLAVGDTQYF. The CDR3 bases are TGTGCCAGCAGCCAACCGGGACTAGCGGTTGGAGATACGCAGTATTTT.

This clonotype appeared many times. The V gene is TRBV7-9, the J gene TRBJ1-5, with D unclear. V dropped 5 bases and J dropped 7 bases, with 15 bases sitting between them. Germline V gene lookup returns CDR1 SEHNR and CDR2 FQNEAQ (reference sequence). The CDR3 consists of 14 residues. In nucleotides, the CDR3 is TGTGCCAGCAGCAAAGGGCATCCAGGCCAGCCCCAGCATTTT. As protein: CASSKGHPGQPQHF.

The rearrangement links TRBV28 to TRBJ2-5; 7 nucleotides match TRBD1. J was trimmed by 5 bases and V by 8 bases; bases with no gene match: 8. The CDR3 has 13 residues. Germline V CDR1 and CDR2: MDHEN, SYDVKM. The CDR3 sequence is CASEDRAGETQYF. DNA for the CDR3: TGTGCCAGCGAAGACAGGGCCGGGGAGACCCAGTACTTC. The full variable domain, its missing parts supplied by reference TRBV28 and TRBJ2-5, is DVKVTQSSRYLVKRTGEKVFLECVQDMDHENMFWYRQDPGLGLRLIYFSYDVKMKEKGDIPEGYSVSREKKERFSLILESASTNQTSMYLCASEDRAGETQYFGPGTRLLVL.

This clonotype was observed a handful of times. V usage is TRBV7-9 and J usage is TRBJ2-7; D remains unclear. The CDR3 totals 13 residues. CDR1 is SEHNR and CDR2 is FQNEAQ in the germline V gene (reference sequence). V lost 3 bases, J lost 5 bases, and 11 bases lay in between. CDR3 in DNA: TGTGCCAGCAGCTTTATGGGCGAAAACGAGCAGTACGTC. It yields the protein CASSFMGENEQYV.

The V gene is TRBV20-1, the J gene TRBJ2-3; no reliable D call. Trimming left V 1 base short and J 0 bases short, with 5 bases between. CDR1 DFQATT and CDR2 SNEGSKA come from the germline V gene (reference sequence). This CDR3 comprises 13 residues. CDR3: CSARAESTDTQYF. CDR3 coding DNA: TGCAGTGCTAGAGCGGAAAGCACAGATACGCAGTATTTT.

Ten or more counts support this clonotype. V usage is TRBV12-3 or TRBV12-4 and J usage is TRBJ2-2; tentative D call: TRBD1 (5 bases). The CDR3 spans 16 residues. With 7 bases removed from V and 6 bases from J, the gap between germline ends came to 21 bases. CDR3 DNA sequence: TGTGCCAGCACCGAATACGACCAGGGCGTTTCCGGGGAGCTGTTTTTT. Protein: CASTEYDQGVSGELFF.

The V call is TRBV20-1, the J call TRBJ1-1; TRBD1 might be the D (6 bases). CDR3 size: 13 residues. Germline CDR1 DFQATT, CDR2 SNEGSKA (reference sequence). DNA for the CDR3: TGCAGCGAGGGCGGGGGCGGAAACACTGAAGCTTTCTTT. Its protein product is CSEGGGGNTEAFF.

This clonotype came up a few times. J is TRBJ1-5 and V is TRBV9; D unresolved. Trimming cost V 0 bases and J 2 bases, with 6 bases left between them. In germline, CDR1 is SGDLS, CDR2 YYNGEE. The CDR3 length is 14 residues. CDR3 nucleotides: TGTGCCAGCAGCGTAGGAAGGCGCAATCAGCCCCAGCATTTT. This translates into CASSVGRRNQPQHF.

This clonotype has ten or more counts. This rearrangement joins TRBV5-1 to TRBJ2-3; 7 nucleotides agree with TRBD2. Trimming at V came to 4 bases and at J to 2 bases, leaving 10 bases not matched to a gene. CDR3 length: 16 residues. CDR1 SGHRS and CDR2 YFSETQ come from the germline V gene. CDR3: CASSPAGLGNTDTQYF. CDR3 in DNA: TGCGCCAGCAGCCCAGCGGGGCTTGGAAACACAGATACGCAGTATTTT. Combining the CDR3 with reference TRBV5-1 and TRBJ2-3 gives the whole variable domain KAGVTQTPRYLIKTRGQQVTLSCSPISGHRSVSWYQQTPGQGLQFLFEYFSETQRNKGNFPGRFSGRQFSNSRSEMNVSTLELGDSALYLCASSPAGLGNTDTQYFGPGTRLTVL.

The genes are TRBV6-5 and TRBJ1-2; perhaps TRBD1 as D (6 bases). The germline V gene has CDR1 MNHEY and CDR2 SVGAGI. The CDR3 is made up of 12 amino acids. V was clipped by 5 bases and J by 6 bases, with 10 bases between them. CDR3 amino acids: CASSDQGNGYTF. The CDR3 nucleotides read TGTGCCAGCAGTGATCAGGGGAATGGCTACACCTTC.

This clonotype was observed a handful of times. The gene calls are TRBV13 and TRBJ2-7; D may be TRBD2 (5 bases). The germline V gene has CDR1 PRHDT and CDR2 FYEKMQ (reference sequence). Trimming took 6 bases from V and 5 from J, leaving 8 bases between them. The CDR3 extends over 11 amino acids. The CDR3 DNA follows: TGTGCCAGCAGGCGGGTCGACGAGCAGTACTTC. It translates to CASRRVDEQYF.

This chain links TRBV9 with TRBJ2-3; 12 bases fit TRBD2. J gave up 2 bases and V 3 bases, and 4 bases lay outside the gene matches. Germline assignment: CDR1 SGDLS and CDR2 YYNGEE. The CDR3 covers 16 residues. The CDR3 reads CASSALAGGITDTQYF. The CDR3 DNA follows: TGTGCCAGCAGCGCACTAGCGGGGGGTATCACAGATACGCAGTATTTT.

In this sample, this clonotype turned up a few times. The CDR3 spells CSATGVVNQPQHF. CDR3 DNA sequence: TGCAGTGCTACCGGGGTTGTCAATCAGCCCCAGCATTTT. The rearrangement joins TRBV20-1 to TRBJ1-5; D unclear. The CDR3 contains 13 residues. Per germline, CDR1 DFQATT and CDR2 SNEGSKA (reference sequence). The V and J ends lost 4 bases and 3 bases respectively, with 10 bases between them.

This clonotype has a handful of counts. V and J are TRBV2 and TRBJ1-2; 9 bases match TRBD1. This CDR3 has 15 residues. Germline CDR1 reads SNHLY; CDR2 reads FYNNEI. V lost 4 bases and J lost 4; bases outside the gene matches: 7. The CDR3 nucleotides are TGTGCCAGCAGTGGCCCGGGACAGGGATCCTATGGCTACACCTTC. Translation gives CASSGPGQGSYGYTF.

This clonotype was counted a single time. The chain has TRBV24-1 and TRBJ1-4, with D maybe TRBD1 (5 bases). Trimming stripped 6 bases from V and 8 bases from J, with 18 bases between. Germline V gives CDR1 KGHDR, CDR2 SFDVKD. This CDR3 is built from 15 residues. DNA of the CDR3: TGTGCCACCAGTAATTCTTCGGTGGGGGGAGAAAAACTGTTTTTT. It encodes CATSNSSVGGEKLFF.

This sequence joins TRBV5-1 and TRBJ2-1, with 9 bases fitting TRBD1. The germline V gene encodes CDR1 SGHRS and CDR2 YFSETQ. Unmatched junction bases numbered 7, after V lost 4 bases and J lost 8 bases. The CDR3 totals 14 residues. The CDR3 nucleotides are TGCGCCAGCAGCGGGGACAGGGTTACCCATGAGCAGTTCTTC. This gives the protein CASSGDRVTHEQFF.

This clonotype occurred many times. This chain joins TRBV27 and TRBJ1-3, with D possibly matching TRBD1 (6 bases). From germline, CDR1 is MNHEY and CDR2 SMNVEV (reference sequence). The CDR3 has 16 amino acids. V lost 4 bases, J lost 5 bases, and 18 bases lay in between. The CDR3 reads CASSSFRWGARNTIYF. For the CDR3, the DNA is TGTGCCAGCAGTTCATTCCGCTGGGGGGCTCGAAACACCATATATTTT.

Of note for this clonotype: A read error may explain this, as a much larger clone is one base away. The chain links TRBV28 to TRBJ2-7; 8 bases fit TRBD1. The germline V gene has CDR1 MDHEN and CDR2 SYDVKM. The CDR3 is 15 residues long. The CDR3 nucleotides read TGTGCCAGCAGTTACCATGGGACAGGCGCCAACGAGCGGTACGTC. As protein: CASSYHGTGANERYV.

This clonotype showed up many times. CDR3 region: CASSIETGQTYEQYF. CDR3 sequence (DNA): TGTGCCAGCAGCATCGAAACGGGACAGACCTACGAGCAGTACTTC. The gene calls are TRBV7-2 and TRBJ2-7; 7 bases are shared with TRBD1. Trimming removed 5 bases from V and 2 bases from J; junction bases left unmatched: 9. The V gene's germline CDR1 is SGHTA and CDR2 FQGNSA. The CDR3 totals 15 residues.

This clonotype was counted between two and nine times. CDR3 coding DNA: TGTGCCAGTAGTATTGGCGGCGGGGGGGCGGATACGCAGTATTTT. Its translation: CASSIGGGGADTQYF. The chain uses TRBV19 and TRBJ2-3; TRBD2 agrees at 9 bases. Germline trimming cut 3 bases from V and 6 bases from J; bases unmatched to any gene: 7. From germline, CDR1 is LNHDA and CDR2 SQIVND (reference sequence). The CDR3 runs 15 residues.

This clonotype was seen repeatedly, ten times or more. Written as DNA, the CDR3 is TGTGCCAGCAGCCGTGACAGTATCCCCAGCTCCTACAATGAGCAGTTCTTC. Translating it yields CASSRDSIPSSYNEQFF. This chain links TRBV7-2 with TRBJ2-1, with D tentatively TRBD1 (5 bases). Germline assignment: CDR1 SGHTA and CDR2 FQGNSA. Deletions cut 5 bases from V and 0 bases from J, with 17 bases between. CDR3 length: 17 amino acids.

The chain has TRBV7-2 and TRBJ1-5; D gene uncertain. Germline V gene sequence: CDR1 SGHTA, CDR2 FQGNSA. V lost 5 bases and J 1 base, leaving 12 bases between the germline ends. The CDR3 runs to 15 residues. The CDR3 DNA sequence: TGTGCCAGCAGCGCCGGAGCTCTGAGCAATCAGCCCCAGCATTTT. Translation: CASSAGALSNQPQHF.

This clonotype was observed at least ten times. This sequence joins TRBV2 and TRBJ1-4, with 8 bases aligning to TRBD1. This CDR3 spans 14 amino acids. Trimming removed 5 bases from V and 3 bases from J; junction bases left unmatched: 2. Germline CDR1 and CDR2: SNHLY and FYNNEI. The CDR3 is CASSWTGSNEKLFF. For the CDR3, the DNA is TGTGCCAGCAGTTGGACAGGGTCTAATGAAAAACTGTTTTTT.

The chain combines TRBV6-5 with TRBJ1-2; tentatively, D is TRBD1 (6 bases). Trimming removed 0 bases at V and 5 bases at J, with 13 bases between. Looked up from germline, CDR1 is MNHEY and CDR2 is SVGAGI. The CDR3 has 15 residues. CDR3 region: CASSYSRTEDYGYTF. In DNA form, the CDR3 reads TGTGCCAGCAGTTACTCTAGGACAGAAGATTATGGCTACACCTTC.

This clonotype has just one count. The chain joins TRBV9 to TRBJ2-5; weak D call: TRBD2 (5 bases). V was clipped by 0 bases and J by 3 bases, with 6 bases between them. CDR1 is SGDLS and CDR2 is YYNGEE in the germline V gene. CDR3 length: 13 residues. CDR3 DNA: TGTGCCAGCAGCGTAGCCGGGAAAGAGACCCAGTACTTC. It translates to CASSVAGKETQYF. Based on the CDR3 plus reference TRBV9 and TRBJ2-5, the full variable domain is DSGVTQTPKHLITATGQRVTLRCSPRSGDLSVYWYQQSLDQGLQFLIQYYNGEERAKGNILERFSAQQFPDLHSELNLSSLELGDSALYFCASSVAGKETQYFGPGTRLLVL.

The chain links TRBV29-1 to TRBJ2-1, with D possibly matching TRBD2 (6 bases). Between the trimmed V and J ends, which lost 1 base and 9 bases, there was a span of 28 bases. The CDR3 consists of 18 residues. Per the germline V gene, CDR1 is SQVTM and CDR2 is ANQGSEA. The CDR3 loop reads CSVEGVVQRAAGRSEQFF. CDR3 DNA: TGCAGCGTTGAAGGTGTGGTGCAGCGGGCGGCGGGCAGATCTGAGCAGTTCTTC.

In this sample, this clonotype turned up many times. The CDR3 bases are TGTGCCAGCAGCCCAGCCTTCGGGGAGGCAGATACGCAGTATTTT. Protein: CASSPAFGEADTQYF. This chain uses TRBV6-1 with TRBJ2-3, with D maybe TRBD2 (6 bases). The V gene lost 6 bases and the J gene lost 4 bases, with 17 bases spanning the gap. The CDR3 is 15 residues long. Germline CDR1 MNHNS, CDR2 SASEGT.

V gene TRBV4-3 combines with J gene TRBJ1-2; a weak D match, TRBD1 (5 bases). The V gene lost 4 bases and the J gene lost 8 bases, with 23 bases spanning the gap. Germline V gene lookup returns CDR1 LGHNA and CDR2 YSLEER. This CDR3 contains 16 residues. CDR3 in amino acids: CASSLTGSGGKDGYTF. CDR3 DNA: TGCGCCAGCAGCCTTACGGGGAGCGGGGGGAAGGACGGCTACACCTTC.

The gene calls are TRBV29-1 and TRBJ2-3; TRBD2 agrees at 12 bases. In germline, CDR1 is SQVTM, CDR2 ANQGSEA. This CDR3 is 16 amino acids long. After removal of 2 bases from V and 6 bases from J, the junction contained 9 bases not matched to a gene. The CDR3 nucleotides are TGCAGCGTTGAACGGGCTGGACTAGCGGGGAGGGATACGCAGTATTTT. Translating gives CSVERAGLAGRDTQYF.

This clonotype has a handful of counts. The rearrangement uses TRBV5-1 and TRBJ1-2; D uncertain. The CDR3 contains 13 residues. Looked up from germline, CDR1 is SGHRS and CDR2 is YFSETQ. The ends were cut back, 0 bases at V and 4 bases at J, with 7 bases in the middle. The CDR3 bases are TGCGCCAGCAGCTTGGTGTTAGCCTATGGCTACACCTTC. The encoded protein is CASSLVLAYGYTF.

There are many counts of this clonotype. The chain carries TRBV5-1 and TRBJ2-3; D is possibly TRBD2 (6 bases). Looked up from germline, CDR1 is SGHRS and CDR2 is YFSETQ. This CDR3 is 14 amino acids long. V was clipped by 6 bases and J by 2 bases, with 13 bases between them. The CDR3 sequence is CASMAGGVTDTQYF. In nucleotides, the CDR3 is TGCGCCAGCATGGCCGGCGGGGTCACAGATACGCAGTATTTT.

Ten or more counts support this clonotype. J is TRBJ2-1 and V is TRBV6-5; D remains unclear. Trimming stripped 6 bases from V and 4 bases from J, with 10 bases between. Germline loops: CDR1 MNHEY, CDR2 SVGAGI. The CDR3 runs to 13 residues. As DNA, the CDR3 is TGTGCCAGCAGGGCGGTGGGGTACAATGAGCAGTTCTTC. Protein: CASRAVGYNEQFF.